This T cell receptor beta chain was identified during a study of Ad26.COV2.S vaccination and SARS-CoV-2 variants. About the research overall: Donor was assigned to the Ad26.COV2.S arm of trial COV1001.

Trimming removed 2 bases from V and 2 bases from J, with 6 bases in between. The germline V gene has CDR1 KGHSH and CDR2 LQKENI. The CDR3 consists of 13 residues. As for treatment: 15 to 20 received Ad26.COV2.S at low or high dose, single or two shots; several received placebo; per-sample allocation not given. Collection of samples fell on day 63 after the first vaccine or placebo injection. Using immunoSEQ multiplex PCR, the repertoire was profiled, and TCRdb retains in-frame clones only, with some absent. Of some 290,000 clones listed, more than 70% are singletons. This clone was seen a few times. This sequence joins TRBV18 and TRBJ1-1; no clear D gene. The sequenced sample was peripheral blood, obtained in a trial of Ad26.COV2.S vaccine versus placebo. This TCR derives from a person aged 18-60 years who received the Ad26.COV2.S COVID-19 vaccine or a placebo. CDR3 DNA sequence: TGTGCCAGCTCACCAATATCCAACACTGAAGCTTTCTTT. This codes for CASSPISNTEAFF.